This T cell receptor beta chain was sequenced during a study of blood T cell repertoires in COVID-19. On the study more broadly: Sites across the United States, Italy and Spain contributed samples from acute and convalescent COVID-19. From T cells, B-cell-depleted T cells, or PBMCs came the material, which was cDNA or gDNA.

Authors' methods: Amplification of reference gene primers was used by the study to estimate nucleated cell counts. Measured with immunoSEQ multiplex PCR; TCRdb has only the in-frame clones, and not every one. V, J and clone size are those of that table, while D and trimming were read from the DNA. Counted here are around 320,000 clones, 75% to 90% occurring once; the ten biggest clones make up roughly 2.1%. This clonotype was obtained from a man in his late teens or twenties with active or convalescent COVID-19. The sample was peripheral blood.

CDR3 DNA sequence: TGCGCCAGCCGCCGACCGTCTAGCTCGGATACGCAGTATTTT. Its protein is CASRRPSSSDTQYF. The chain employs TRBV5-1 and TRBJ2-3; weak D call: TRBD2 (5 bases). The CDR3 extends over 14 amino acids. The germline V and J ends were trimmed by 7 bases and 6 bases, with 18 bases remaining between them. In germline, CDR1 is SGHRS, CDR2 YFSETQ. Using reference TRBV5-1 and TRBJ2-3 for the parts outside the CDR3, the full variable domain is KAGVTQTPRYLIKTRGQQVTLSCSPISGHRSVSWYQQTPGQGLQFLFEYFSETQRNKGNFPGRFSGRQFSNSRSEMNVSTLELGDSALYLCASRRPSSSDTQYFGPGTRLTVL.